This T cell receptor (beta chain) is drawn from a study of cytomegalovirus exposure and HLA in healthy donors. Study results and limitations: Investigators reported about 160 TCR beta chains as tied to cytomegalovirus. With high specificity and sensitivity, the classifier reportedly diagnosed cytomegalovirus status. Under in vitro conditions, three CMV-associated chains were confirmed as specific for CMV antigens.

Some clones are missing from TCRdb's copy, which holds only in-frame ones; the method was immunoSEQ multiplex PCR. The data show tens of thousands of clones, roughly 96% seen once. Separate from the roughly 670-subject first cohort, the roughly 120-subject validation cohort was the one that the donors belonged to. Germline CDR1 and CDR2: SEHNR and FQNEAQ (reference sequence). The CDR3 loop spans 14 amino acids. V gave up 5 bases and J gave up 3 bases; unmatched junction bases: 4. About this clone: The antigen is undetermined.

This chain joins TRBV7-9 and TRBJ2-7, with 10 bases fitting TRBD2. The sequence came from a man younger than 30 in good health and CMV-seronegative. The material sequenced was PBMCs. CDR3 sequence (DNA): TGTGCCAGCAGCCATGAGCGGGAGGGCTACGAGCAGTACTTC. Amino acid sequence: CASSHEREGYEQYF.